These 20 T cell receptor beta chains were sequenced from one sample in a study of blood T cell repertoires in COVID-19. Profiled with immunoSEQ multiplex PCR; TCRdb holds only in-frame clones, not every one. The sample lists approximately 210,000 clones, about 93% occurring once. The source material was peripheral blood. Source of these receptors: a man aged 25-45 years with COVID-19, enrolled during active disease.

The chain recombines TRBV6-5 with TRBJ1-2; a weak D match, TRBD1 (6 bases). The CDR3 sequence is 12 residues long. Per germline, CDR1 MNHEY and CDR2 SVGAGI. Trimming took 2 bases from V and 8 from J, leaving 9 bases between them. CDR3 region: CASSYGQGGYTF. DNA for the CDR3: TGTGCCAGCAGTTACGGGCAGGGGGGCTACACCTTC.

The V and J genes are TRBV7-2 and TRBJ2-1; 9 bases are a match to TRBD2. The germline gives CDR1 SGHTA, CDR2 FQGNSA. V was clipped by 5 bases and J by 11 bases; unmatched bases: 10. The CDR3 is 14 amino acids. The CDR3 region is CASSSPGLANQQFF. CDR3 in DNA: TGTGCCAGCAGCAGCCCGGGACTAGCAAACCAGCAGTTCTTC.

The genes are TRBV7-2 and TRBJ2-1, with 10 nucleotides matching TRBD2. J lost 9 bases, V lost 7 bases, and 12 bases had no gene match. Germline CDR1 is SGHTA and CDR2 is FQGNSA. This CDR3 is built from 15 residues. CDR3 DNA sequence: TGTGCCAGCACCCTCAGGCTAGCGGGGGTTTCTGAGCAGTTCTTC. As protein: CASTLRLAGVSEQFF.

The chain has TRBV29-1 and TRBJ2-3; TRBD2 matches 14 bases. The V gene end was trimmed by 1 base and the J gene end by 7 bases; junction bases not matched to a gene: 4. Germline CDR1 is SQVTM and CDR2 is ANQGSEA. This CDR3 has 15 residues. CDR3 loop: CSVEGGTSGGNTQYF. DNA of the CDR3: TGCAGCGTTGAAGGAGGGACTAGCGGGGGTAATACGCAGTATTTT.

The V call is TRBV5-1, the J call TRBJ2-3; 11 bases are a match to TRBD2. V shed 5 bases and J 2 bases; nucleotides not matched to a gene: 7. The CDR3 length is 16 residues. Germline CDR1 is SGHRS and CDR2 is YFSETQ. CDR3 sequence: CASSLGTSGYTDTQYF. DNA for the CDR3: TGCGCCAGCAGTCTCGGGACTAGCGGTTACACAGATACGCAGTATTTT.

This chain links TRBV6-2 or TRBV6-3 with TRBJ1-1; TRBD1 is a possible D gene (5 bases). The CDR3 is 17 amino acids. Deletions cut 0 bases from V and 4 bases from J, with 18 bases between. Germline values: CDR1 MNHEY, CDR2 SVGEGT. The CDR3 DNA follows: TGTGCCAGCAGTTACTCTAGTGACCCAGGAGGGACCACTGAAGCTTTCTTT. This codes for CASSYSSDPGGTTEAFF.

The J gene is TRBJ1-5, the V gene TRBV2; D is undetermined. Per the germline V gene, CDR1 is SNHLY and CDR2 is FYNNEI. Trimming removed 0 bases at V and 13 bases at J, with 13 bases between. CDR3 size: 13 residues. The CDR3 protein is CASSEAPEGSQHF. In nucleotides, the CDR3 is TGTGCCAGCAGTGAAGCGCCGGAGGGCTCTCAGCATTTT.

CDR3 nucleotides: TGTGCCAGCGGTCCTAGCGTGGGGGAGACCCAGTACTTC. Its translation: CASGPSVGETQYF. The chain has TRBV9 and TRBJ2-5; D possibly corresponds to TRBD2 (6 bases). The ends were cut back, 7 bases at V and 5 bases at J, with 15 bases in the middle. The germline CDR1 and CDR2 sequences are SGDLS and YYNGEE. The CDR3 is made up of 13 amino acids.

The rearrangement links TRBV11-2 to TRBJ2-7; TRBD1 matches 8 bases. Trimming at V came to 3 bases and at J to 2 bases, leaving 15 bases not matched to a gene. This CDR3 comprises 18 residues. Germline lookup yields CDR1 SGHAT and CDR2 FQNNGV. The CDR3 is CASSLAFWTGLNPYEQYF. The CDR3 DNA reads TGTGCCAGCAGCTTGGCCTTTTGGACAGGGCTAAATCCCTACGAGCAGTACTTC.

J is TRBJ2-3 and V is TRBV2; possible D gene TRBD2, 7 bases. CDR1 is SNHLY and CDR2 is FYNNEI in the germline V gene. The CDR3 is 16 residues long. V was clipped by 3 bases and J by 0 bases, with 13 bases between them. CDR3 amino acids: CASSDRRGGSTDTQYF. DNA of the CDR3: TGTGCCAGCAGTGATCGGAGGGGGGGAAGCACAGATACGCAGTATTTT.

The chain has TRBV6-5 and TRBJ1-6, with D tentatively TRBD1 (6 bases). This CDR3 has 15 amino acids. Germline V lookup: CDR1 MNHEY, CDR2 SVGAGI. Trimming cost V 6 bases and J 4 bases, with 13 bases left between them. CDR3 loop: CASRTGTPYNSPLHF. The CDR3 bases are TGTGCCAGCAGGACCGGGACACCATATAATTCACCCCTCCACTTT.

The rearrangement uses TRBV23-1 and TRBJ2-5; 7 bases match TRBD1. TRBV23-1 is classed as an ORF, of uncertain function. Losses at the gene ends were 6 bases for V and 3 bases for J; bases not matched to a gene: 4. The CDR3 is 13 residues long. The CDR3 spells CASRPGTEETQYF. In nucleotides, the CDR3 is TGCGCCAGCAGACCCGGGACAGAAGAGACCCAGTACTTC.

The chain combines TRBV19 with TRBJ1-5, with D unclear. Germline V lookup: CDR1 LNHDA, CDR2 SQIVND (reference sequence). The CDR3 is made up of 14 amino acids. V gave up 3 bases and J gave up 2 bases, with 8 bases separating them. The CDR3 DNA reads as TGTGCCAGTAGTATCGGTGCTGGCAATCAGCCCCAGCATTTT. Residues: CASSIGAGNQPQHF.

This chain joins TRBV25-1 and TRBJ2-7; 9 bases align to TRBD1. V shed 5 bases and J 5 bases; nucleotides not matched to a gene: 13. Germline V gives CDR1 MGHDK, CDR2 SYGVNS. The CDR3 is 16 residues long. CDR3: CASSYDPGTGQDEQYF. The CDR3 DNA reads TGTGCCAGCAGTTACGATCCCGGGACAGGGCAAGACGAGCAGTACTTC.

The rearrangement joins TRBV7-2 to TRBJ2-1, with 9 nucleotides matching TRBD2. The junction had 3 bases not matched to a gene; V was cut back by 1 base and J by 2 bases. The CDR3 is made up of 16 amino acids. Germline loops: CDR1 SGHTA, CDR2 FQGNSA. CDR3 sequence (DNA): TGTGCCAGCAGCTTAGGGGCGGGGGGGCCCTACAATGAGCAGTTCTTC. It codes for CASSLGAGGPYNEQFF.

The chain couples TRBV19 to TRBJ2-1; a weak D match, TRBD1 (7 bases). Trimming took 3 bases from V and 5 from J, leaving 14 bases between them. Germline V lookup: CDR1 LNHDA, CDR2 SQIVND (reference sequence). The CDR3 loop spans 15 amino acids. CDR3: CASSIQGGRDNEQFF. The CDR3 DNA reads as TGTGCCAGTAGTATTCAGGGGGGACGGGACAATGAGCAGTTCTTC.

This sequence joins TRBV3-1 (or the pseudogene TRBV3-2) and TRBJ1-6; D may be TRBD1 (6 bases). The CDR3 is 15 residues long. V was pared by 6 bases and J by 8 bases, with 17 bases between. Germline loops: CDR1 LGHDT, CDR2 YNNKEL (reference sequence). CDR3 DNA: TGTGCCAGCAGACGGGACATGTCCGGTTATTCACCCCTCCACTTT. Its protein is CASRRDMSGYSPLHF.

This clone was found once. The chain couples TRBV12-3 or TRBV12-4 to TRBJ2-1; D not resolved. The CDR3 is 13 amino acids. V lost 1 base to trimming and J lost 8 bases, with 9 bases between them. The CDR3: CASSLGSWDEQFF. In nucleotides, the CDR3 is TGTGCCAGCAGTTTAGGTAGCTGGGATGAGCAGTTCTTC.

The gene calls are TRBV27 and TRBJ1-1; TRBD1 matches at 12 bases. The length of the CDR3 is 16 residues. Per the germline V gene, CDR1 is MNHEY and CDR2 is SMNVEV (reference sequence). The V gene end was trimmed by 4 bases and the J gene end by 4 bases; junction bases not matched to a gene: 7. In DNA form, the CDR3 reads TGTGCCAGCAGTTCCTGGGACAGGGGGCAGGGCACTGAAGCTTTCTTT. Protein: CASSSWDRGQGTEAFF.

The J gene is TRBJ2-1, the V gene TRBV5-5; the match to TRBD1 covers 7 bases. The CDR3 covers 15 residues. Germline CDR1 and CDR2: SGHKS and YYEKEE (reference sequence). V was pared by 4 bases and J by 0 bases, with 4 bases of the junction left unmatched. The CDR3 sequence is CASSDRDSSYNEQFF. CDR3 DNA: TGTGCCAGCAGCGATCGGGACAGCTCCTACAATGAGCAGTTCTTC.